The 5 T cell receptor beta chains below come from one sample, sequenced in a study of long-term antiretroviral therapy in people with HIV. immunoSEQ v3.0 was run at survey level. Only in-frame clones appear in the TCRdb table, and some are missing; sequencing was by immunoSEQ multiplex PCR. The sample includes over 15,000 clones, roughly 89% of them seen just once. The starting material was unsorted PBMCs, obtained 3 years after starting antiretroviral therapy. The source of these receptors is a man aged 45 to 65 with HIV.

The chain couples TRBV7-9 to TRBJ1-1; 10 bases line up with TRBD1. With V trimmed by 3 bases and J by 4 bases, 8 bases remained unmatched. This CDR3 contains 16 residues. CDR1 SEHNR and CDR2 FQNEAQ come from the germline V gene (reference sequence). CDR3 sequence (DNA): TGTGCCAGCAGCTTTGATACGACAGGGGGCAGCACTGAAGCTTTCTTT. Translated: CASSFDTTGGSTEAFF.

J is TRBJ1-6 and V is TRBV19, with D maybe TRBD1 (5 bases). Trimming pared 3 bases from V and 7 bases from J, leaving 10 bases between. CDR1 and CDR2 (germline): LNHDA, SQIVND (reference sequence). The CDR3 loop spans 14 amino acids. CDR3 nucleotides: TGTGCCAGTAGTATTACGCAGGGCAATTCACCCCTCCACTTT. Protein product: CASSITQGNSPLHF.

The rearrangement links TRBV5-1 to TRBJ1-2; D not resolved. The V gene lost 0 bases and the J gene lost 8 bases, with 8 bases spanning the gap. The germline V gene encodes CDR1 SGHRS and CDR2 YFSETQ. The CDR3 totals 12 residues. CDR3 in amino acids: CASSLGGYGYTF. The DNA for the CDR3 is TGCGCCAGCAGCTTGGGGGGATACGGCTACACCTTC.

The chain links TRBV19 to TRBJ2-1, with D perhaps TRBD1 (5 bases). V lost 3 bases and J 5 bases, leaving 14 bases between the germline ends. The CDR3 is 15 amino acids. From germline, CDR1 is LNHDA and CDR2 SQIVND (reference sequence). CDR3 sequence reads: CASSIIMGPDNEQFF. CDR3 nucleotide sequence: TGTGCCAGTAGTATCATAATGGGGCCAGACAATGAGCAGTTCTTC. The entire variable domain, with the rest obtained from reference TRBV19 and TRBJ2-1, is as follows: DGGITQSPKYLFRKEGQNVTLSCEQNLNHDAMYWYRQDPGQGLRLIYYSQIVNDFQKGDIAEGYSVSREKKESFPLTVTSAQKNPTAFYLCASSIIMGPDNEQFFGPGTRLTVL.

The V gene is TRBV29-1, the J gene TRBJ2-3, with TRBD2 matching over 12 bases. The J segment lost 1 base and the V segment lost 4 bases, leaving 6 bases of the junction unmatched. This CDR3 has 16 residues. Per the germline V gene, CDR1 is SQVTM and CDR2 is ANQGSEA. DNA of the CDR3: TGCAGCGTTGCTCCACTAGCGGGGGGCCGCACAGATACGCAGTATTTT. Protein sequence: CSVAPLAGGRTDTQYF.